One TCR beta chain is described in this entry. Its antigen is unidentified. The CDR3 sequence is 16 residues long. The ends were cut back, 5 bases at V and 4 bases at J, with 20 bases in the middle. The V gene's germline CDR1 is MNHEY and CDR2 SMNVEV (reference sequence). Unique molecular identifiers were attached to individual cDNA molecules during library preparation. Using its own MiXCR run on the RACE reads, TCRdb lists one record per CDR3 protein. Found here are approximately 160,000 distinct CDR3 sequences, 25% to 35% of them singletons; the top ten hold around 2.3%. The time point was: patch test 3, about 24 weeks after DPC sensitization. Noted treatment: therapeutic diphenylcyclopropenone sensitization with weekly scalp DPC. This specimen belongs to a study of human T cells and chemical hapten exposure. The overall study: TCR yields differed between samples (mainly from small differences in pooled library volume). Study findings and constraints: Sensitization with DPC brought no change to TCRs above 1 in 1000 in frequency.

The TCR sequence derives from a woman between 18 and 29 years old with alopecia areata. Some clones in this sample may be carry-over from other donors' samples. The specimen was whole blood, collected in connection with sensitization to the hapten diphenylcyclopropenone (DPC). The chain carries TRBV27 and TRBJ1-2, with D unresolved. CDR3 in amino acids: CASSNLMTAASYGYTF. Written as DNA, the CDR3 is TGTGCCAGCAGTAACCTTATGACGGCGGCCAGCTATGGCTACACCTTC.